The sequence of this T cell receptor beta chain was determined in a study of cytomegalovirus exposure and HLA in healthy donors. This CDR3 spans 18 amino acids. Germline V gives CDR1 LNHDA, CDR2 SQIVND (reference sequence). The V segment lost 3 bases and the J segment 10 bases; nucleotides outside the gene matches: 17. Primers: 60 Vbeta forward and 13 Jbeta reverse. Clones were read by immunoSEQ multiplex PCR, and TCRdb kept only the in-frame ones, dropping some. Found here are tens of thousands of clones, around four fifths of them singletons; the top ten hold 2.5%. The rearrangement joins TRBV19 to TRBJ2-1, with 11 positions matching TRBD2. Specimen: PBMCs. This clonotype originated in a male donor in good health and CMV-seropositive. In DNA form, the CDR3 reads TGTGCCAGTAGTATGGAACCACTAGCGGGAGTACGGATGCGGGAGCAGTTCTTC. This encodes CASSMEPLAGVRMREQFF.